The present entry profiles one T cell receptor (beta chain) with its context. This record belongs to a study of shared clonotypes between healthy human individuals. V gave up 1 base and J gave up 3 bases, with 10 bases separating them. This CDR3 spans 14 amino acids. Germline-derived CDR1 and CDR2 are SGHRS and YFSETQ. The method was immunoSEQ multiplex PCR; TCRdb's version includes in-frame clones alone and lacks a portion of them. The sample shows approximately 340,000 clones, roughly 70% of them seen only once. Sequencing used memory CD4+ T cells sorted from blood. Subset here: CD45RA-negative fraction. This chain joins TRBV5-1 and TRBJ2-5, with unresolved D. This receptor was taken from a man aged 25-40 years in good health. CDR3 amino acids: CASSLSGSKETQYF. The DNA for the CDR3 is TGCGCCAGCAGCTTGAGTGGCAGTAAAGAGACCCAGTACTTC.